The clone carrying this T cell receptor (beta chain) was seen a single time. Time point meaning: patch test 2, 6 weeks after DPC sensitization. Treatment here: therapeutic diphenylcyclopropenone sensitization with weekly scalp DPC. The record originates from a study of human T cells and chemical hapten exposure. The CDR3 consists of 13 residues. The germline CDR1 and CDR2 sequences are KGHDR and SFDVKD. V lost 3 bases, J lost 7 bases, and 8 bases lay in between. From the RACE reads, TCRdb called clonotypes with MiXCR, one entry per CDR3 protein. The table lists a few hundred thousand distinct CDR3 sequences, just under 6.5% of them singletons.

Sequencing used whole blood, obtained in connection with sensitization to the hapten diphenylcyclopropenone (DPC). This sequence was found in a woman aged 18 to 35 with alopecia areata. Some clones in this sample may be carry-over from other donors' samples. This chain joins TRBV24-1 and TRBJ2-2, with D hard to call. CDR3 nucleotides: TGTGCCACCAGTGATACCCGTCTCGGGGAGCTGTTTTTT. This encodes CATSDTRLGELFF.